These 21 T cell receptor beta chains originate from one sample sequenced in a study of blood T cell repertoires in COVID-19. Assay: immunoSEQ multiplex PCR; the TCRdb copy retains only in-frame clones and omits some. Here the sample spans 470,000 or so clones, 70% to 90% being singletons. Sequenced sample: peripheral blood. These receptors all stem from a human donor in a cohort sampled during active COVID-19.

V is TRBV5-1 and J is TRBJ2-1; D is unresolved. The V end was cut by 1 base, the J end by 9 bases, with 11 bases between. This CDR3 has 13 residues. CDR1 and CDR2 (germline): SGHRS, YFSETQ. CDR3 amino acids: CASSLYPRSEQFF. In nucleotides, the CDR3 is TGCGCCAGCAGCTTGTATCCGAGGAGTGAGCAGTTCTTC.

The CDR3 protein is CASRIGGGRQETQYF. For the CDR3, the DNA is TGTGCCAGCAGAATCGGGGGGGGCCGGCAAGAGACCCAGTACTTC. The chain recombines TRBV28 with TRBJ2-5; TRBD2 aligns across 8 bases. V trimming: 6 bases; J trimming: 2 bases; junction bases outside the gene matches: 8. There are 15 residues in the CDR3. Germline CDR1 and CDR2: MDHEN and SYDVKM. The variable domain in full, completed from reference TRBV28 and TRBJ2-5, reads DVKVTQSSRYLVKRTGEKVFLECVQDMDHENMFWYRQDPGLGLRLIYFSYDVKMKEKGDIPEGYSVSREKKERFSLILESASTNQTSMYLCASRIGGGRQETQYFGPGTRLLVL.

The rearrangement joins TRBV5-1 to TRBJ2-7, with D possibly TRBD2 on 5 matching bases. This CDR3 spans 15 amino acids. Per germline, CDR1 SGHRS and CDR2 YFSETQ. V dropped 1 base and J dropped 0 bases, with 11 bases sitting between them. The CDR3 DNA reads TGCGCCAGCAGCTTGAGCGGCGATAGCTCCTACGAGCAGTACTTC. This translates into CASSLSGDSSYEQYF.

The rearrangement joins TRBV5-4 to TRBJ2-7, with D uncertain. The V end was cut by 3 bases, the J end by 5 bases, with 15 bases between. Per the germline V gene, CDR1 is SGHNT and CDR2 is YYREEE (reference sequence). CDR3 size: 14 residues. CDR3 region: CASSSLLAANEQYF. The CDR3 coding sequence is TGTGCCAGCAGCTCCCTCCTGGCGGCAAACGAGCAGTACTTC.

This clone was recorded once. The chain uses TRBV29-1 and TRBJ2-3; D remains ambiguous. The CDR3 is made up of 14 amino acids. Germline CDR1 and CDR2: SQVTM and ANQGSEA. V gave up 6 bases and J gave up 2 bases, with 15 bases separating them. CDR3 region: CSVALAVDTDTQYF. Written as DNA, the CDR3 is TGCAGCGTGGCGCTGGCGGTCGACACAGATACGCAGTATTTT.

The CDR3, as DNA: TGTGCCAGCAGCCTCCAAACAGGGCAGCCCAACTACGAGCAGTACTTC. It is translated as CASSLQTGQPNYEQYF. V gene TRBV27 combines with J gene TRBJ2-7; a weak D match, TRBD1 (6 bases). CDR1 and CDR2 from the germline V gene are MNHEY and SMNVEV (reference sequence). This CDR3 is 16 amino acids long. Trimming pared 6 bases from V and 3 bases from J, leaving 21 bases between.

The gene calls are TRBV6-5 and TRBJ2-7, with D unresolved. The V end lost 6 bases, the J end lost 3 bases, and 9 bases lay between the germline ends. The germline gives CDR1 MNHEY, CDR2 SVGAGI. There are 12 residues in the CDR3. CDR3 DNA: TGTGCCAGCAGAAGGAGCGTCTACGAGCAGTACTTC. Translation gives CASRRSVYEQYF.

CDR3 DNA sequence: TGTGCCAGCAGCCGCCGACTAGCGGGAGACCTCACAGATACGCAGTATTTT. It yields the protein CASSRRLAGDLTDTQYF. The chain has TRBV13 and TRBJ2-3; 12 positions match TRBD2. The V gene's germline CDR1 is PRHDT and CDR2 FYEKMQ (reference sequence). This CDR3 is built from 17 residues. The junction had 8 bases not matched to a gene; V was cut back by 5 bases and J by 2 bases.

The chain has TRBV4-2 and TRBJ2-7, with TRBD2 identical over 10 bases. The junction had 10 bases not matched to a gene; V was cut back by 4 bases and J by 7 bases. This CDR3 contains 15 residues. The germline CDR1 and CDR2 sequences are LGHNA and YNFKEQ. The CDR3 bases are TGTGCCAGCAGCCGAAGCGGGAGGGCCTACTCTGAGCAGTACTTC. Its protein is CASSRSGRAYSEQYF.

The rearrangement joins TRBV27 to TRBJ1-1; D is possibly TRBD1 (5 bases). The V end was cut by 6 bases, the J end by 1 base, with 15 bases between. The CDR3 covers 15 residues. Looked up from germline, CDR1 is MNHEY and CDR2 is SMNVEV (reference sequence). The CDR3 reads CASSPRQGGNTEAFF. DNA of the CDR3: TGTGCCAGCAGCCCCCGTCAGGGCGGGAACACTGAAGCTTTCTTT.

J is TRBJ2-3 and V is TRBV29-1; the match to TRBD2 covers 11 bases. V trimming: 8 bases; J trimming: 2 bases; junction bases outside the gene matches: 6. In germline, CDR1 is SQVTM, CDR2 ANQGSEA. The CDR3 totals 14 residues. CDR3 amino acids: CSLLTSGNTDTQYF. The CDR3 DNA reads TGCAGCCTTCTGACTAGCGGGAACACAGATACGCAGTATTTT.

This rearrangement joins TRBV30 to TRBJ2-5, with TRBD1 as a possible D gene (7 bases). Germline CDR1 is GTSNPN and CDR2 is SVGIG (reference sequence). The CDR3 loop spans 13 amino acids. CDR3 nucleotide sequence: TGTGTAATGGGGGCCAGGGGGGCCAAGACCCAGTACTTC. Its translation: CVMGARGAKTQYF.

The chain recombines TRBV14 with TRBJ2-5; possibly TRBD2 for D (5 bases). Germline V gene data show CDR1 as SGHDN and CDR2 as FVKESK. The CDR3 consists of 14 residues. Between the trimmed V and J ends, which lost 2 bases and 2 bases, there was a span of 9 bases. The CDR3 DNA sequence: TGTGCCAGCAGCCAAAATCGGGGTCAAGAGACCCAGTACTTC. Its translation: CASSQNRGQETQYF.

The DNA of the CDR3 is TGTGCCAGCAGTGTATTGACATCTCAGCCCCAGCATTTT. Its protein product is CASSVLTSQPQHF. V usage is TRBV2 and J usage is TRBJ1-5; D uncertain. Per germline, CDR1 SNHLY and CDR2 FYNNEI. The CDR3 sequence is 13 residues long. V dropped 4 bases and J dropped 6 bases, with 10 bases sitting between them.

V gene TRBV5-1 combines with J gene TRBJ2-3, with D possibly matching TRBD2 (5 bases). Trimming left V 5 bases short and J 6 bases short, with 13 bases between. Germline CDR1 and CDR2: SGHRS and YFSETQ. The CDR3 is 13 residues long. This CDR3 reads CASRIITGDTQYF. DNA for the CDR3: TGCGCCAGCAGAATTATCACGGGGGATACGCAGTATTTT.

This chain connects TRBV5-6 to TRBJ2-3; TRBD1 matches 7 bases. The V gene's germline CDR1 is SGHDT and CDR2 YYEEEE. Losses at the gene ends were 0 bases for V and 5 bases for J; bases not matched to a gene: 9. CDR3 length: 16 amino acids. The DNA of the CDR3 is TGTGCCAGCAGCTTGGGACAGGGATGGGGCGGAGATACGCAGTATTTT. Its protein is CASSLGQGWGGDTQYF.

The chain combines TRBV6-2 or TRBV6-3 with TRBJ1-3; D possibly corresponds to TRBD1 (6 bases). Trimming shortened V by 3 bases and J by 0 bases, and 9 bases separated the two germline ends. CDR1 is MNHEY and CDR2 is SVGEGT in the germline V gene. The CDR3 spans 15 residues. CDR3 sequence: CASSYSDSSGNTIYF. The DNA of the CDR3 is TGTGCCAGCAGTTATTCGGACAGCTCTGGAAACACCATATATTTT.

The chain is built from TRBV29-1 and TRBJ2-3, with a tentative D call TRBD1 (5 bases). The CDR3 is 11 amino acids. The V gene lost 4 bases and the J gene lost 6 bases, with 8 bases spanning the gap. Germline CDR1 reads SQVTM; CDR2 reads ANQGSEA. CDR3 region: CSVGRQDTQYF. As DNA, the CDR3 is TGCAGCGTTGGACGACAGGATACGCAGTATTTT.

V usage is TRBV19 and J usage is TRBJ2-7; weak D call: TRBD2 (5 bases). V was cut by 0 bases and J by 1 base, with 19 bases left in between. Germline V gives CDR1 LNHDA, CDR2 SQIVND (reference sequence). This CDR3 region has 18 residues. The CDR3 region is CASSIDRRGLAKSYEQYF. The CDR3 DNA follows: TGTGCCAGTAGTATAGATCGCCGAGGGCTAGCAAAATCCTACGAGCAGTACTTC. Looking up the rest from reference TRBV19 and TRBJ2-7 gives the full variable domain: DGGITQSPKYLFRKEGQNVTLSCEQNLNHDAMYWYRQDPGQGLRLIYYSQIVNDFQKGDIAEGYSVSREKKESFPLTVTSAQKNPTAFYLCASSIDRRGLAKSYEQYFGPGTRLTVT.

The V gene is TRBV5-5, the J gene TRBJ1-4; a possible D gene is TRBD1 (5 bases). V lost 6 bases and J 8 bases, leaving 26 bases between the germline ends. Germline CDR1 SGHKS, CDR2 YYEKEE (reference sequence). This CDR3 comprises 17 residues. CDR3 sequence reads: CASTPTGAGSGNEKLFF. The CDR3 nucleotides are TGTGCCAGCACCCCTACGGGAGCGGGCTCAGGGAACGAAAAACTGTTTTTT.

This chain joins TRBV7-9 and TRBJ1-1, with 7 bases identical to TRBD1. CDR3 size: 13 residues. J was trimmed by 11 bases and V by 1 base; bases with no gene match: 7. From germline, CDR1 is SEHNR and CDR2 FQNEAQ (reference sequence). The CDR3: CASSLETGSLAFF. As DNA, the CDR3 is TGTGCCAGCAGCTTAGAGACAGGGTCTTTGGCTTTCTTT.